Below are 3 T cell receptor beta chains sequenced from a single sample in a study of blood T cell repertoires in COVID-19. The repertoire was sequenced with immunoSEQ multiplex PCR; TCRdb's copy has only in-frame clones and lacks some. Found here are roughly 130,000 clones, around 80% of them singletons; the top ten hold 9% to 15%. Sample: peripheral blood. The receptor source for this set is a woman aged 55-75 years with acute or convalescent COVID-19.

This clone appeared once. V is TRBV5-4 and J is TRBJ1-3; D is perhaps TRBD1 (5 bases). The CDR3 spans 16 residues. From germline, CDR1 is SGHNT and CDR2 YYREEE (reference sequence). V lost 4 bases and J 0 bases, leaving 14 bases between the germline ends. The CDR3 DNA reads as TGTGCCAGCAGCACTGGGGGGGTCTACTCTGGAAACACCATATATTTT. It specifies CASSTGGVYSGNTIYF.

The chain couples TRBV11-2 to TRBJ2-3; D is perhaps TRBD1 (5 bases). Germline assignment: CDR1 SGHAT and CDR2 FQNNGV. V was clipped by 7 bases and J by 2 bases, with 13 bases between them. CDR3 length: 14 amino acids. CDR3 in amino acids: CASTPTVNTDTQYF. CDR3 sequence (DNA): TGTGCCAGCACCCCGACAGTAAACACAGATACGCAGTATTTT.

The chain's CDR3 is CASSASLNTIYF. The CDR3 DNA reads as TGTGCCAGCAGTGCCTCTCTAAACACCATATATTTT. The chain links TRBV25-1 to TRBJ1-3; D remains unclear. The CDR3 extends over 12 amino acids. CDR1 and CDR2 (germline): MGHDK, SYGVNS. V was clipped by 4 bases and J by 6 bases, with 7 bases between them.